The 24 T cell receptor beta chains below all came from one sample that was sequenced in a study of monozygotic twins with inflammatory bowel disease (dated by TCRdb to between 2019 and 2020). Receptor amplification or capture employed 5' RACE. TCRdb lists the instrument as Illumina HiSeq 2500. Based on TCRdb reprocessing of the reads, there is one entry per CDR3 protein sequence, and DNA is missing. The data table for this sample lists some 330,000 distinct CDR3 sequences. Of the sample, about 5% falls within the top ten clones. Sequencing was done on a sample of blood. These receptors originate from a human donor with ulcerative colitis or Crohn's disease, or a healthy co-twin of an affected twin (not recorded which).

This chain uses TRBV7-2 with TRBJ2-2. The CDR3 sequence is 15 residues long. Germline CDR1 is SGHTA and CDR2 is FQGNSA. The CDR3 loop is CASTLVGGSAGELFF.

V usage is TRBV30 and J usage is TRBJ1-1. The CDR3 extends over 11 amino acids. Germline CDR1 GTSNPN, CDR2 SVGIG (reference sequence). Here the CDR3 reads CAWSVNTEAFF.

The chain uses TRBV6-2 or TRBV6-3 and TRBJ1-2; TCRdb's assignment of TRBD1 cannot be checked, as there is no DNA. CDR3 length: 16 amino acids. Germline CDR1 is MNHEY and CDR2 is SVGEGT. CDR3 region: CASSYGRGQTVYGYTF.

This rearrangement joins TRBV20-1 to TRBJ1-5; the D gene TCRdb calls, TRBD1, cannot be checked with no DNA. CDR3 length equals 16 residues. The germline CDR1 and CDR2 sequences are DFQATT and SNEGSKA (reference sequence). CDR3 sequence: CSAADRGNGGNQPQHF.

This chain links TRBV12-3 or TRBV12-4 with TRBJ2-7; the D call of TRBD1 rests on TCRdb alone, since no DNA is present to check it. CDR3 length: 13 residues. Here the CDR3 reads CASSFWGRDEQYF.

The chain uses TRBV18 and TRBJ2-7; lacking DNA, the TRBD1 call made by TCRdb goes unchecked. The germline gives CDR1 KGHSH, CDR2 LQKENI. The CDR3 covers 13 residues. This CDR3 reads CATKTGTSYEQYF.

The chain joins TRBV5-1 to TRBJ1-1; with no DNA, the TCRdb D assignment of TRBD1 cannot be verified. The CDR3 runs to 15 residues. The germline V gene encodes CDR1 SGHRS and CDR2 YFSETQ. CDR3 region: CASSWTGTVNTEAFF.

The chain links TRBV3-1 to TRBJ2-1; TCRdb selects TRBD1, and the lack of DNA leaves this call unchecked. The CDR3 covers 17 residues. Germline lookup yields CDR1 LGHDT and CDR2 YNNKEL (reference sequence). The CDR3 here is CASSLRGGSGFYNKQFF.

The J gene is TRBJ1-5, the V gene TRBV20-1. This CDR3 comprises 14 residues. Germline V gene data show CDR1 as DFQATT and CDR2 as SNEGSKA (reference sequence). This CDR3 reads CSARWGLSNQPQHF.

This sequence joins TRBV18 and TRBJ2-6; the D call of TRBD1 rests on TCRdb alone, since no DNA is present to check it. This CDR3 region has 18 residues. Per germline, CDR1 KGHSH and CDR2 LQKENI. The CDR3 here is CASSLGQGATSGANVLTF. The entire variable domain, with the rest obtained from reference TRBV18 and TRBJ2-6, is as follows: NAGVMQNPRHLVRRRGQEARLRCSPMKGHSHVYWYRQLPEEGLKFMVYLQKENIIDESGMPKERFSAEFPKEGPSILRIQQVVRGDSAAYFCASSLGQGATSGANVLTFGAGSRLTVL.

J is TRBJ1-1 and V is TRBV12-3 or TRBV12-4. The CDR3 covers 15 residues. Here the CDR3 reads CASSSGGALNTEAFF.

This chain uses TRBV20-1 with TRBJ1-1; the TRBD1 assignment by TCRdb is unverifiable without DNA. The length of the CDR3 is 14 residues. The germline V gene has CDR1 DFQATT and CDR2 SNEGSKA (reference sequence). CDR3 sequence: CSARDRGQGTEAFF.

CDR3 protein: CSARLGTGFQPQHF. This sequence joins TRBV20-1 and TRBJ1-5; the D call from TCRdb, TRBD1, cannot be confirmed without DNA. Looked up from germline, CDR1 is DFQATT and CDR2 is SNEGSKA (reference sequence). The length of the CDR3 is 14 residues.

The CDR3 is CASSNPTAYSGNTIYF. The chain recombines TRBV6-5 with TRBJ1-3. Germline V gene sequence: CDR1 MNHEY, CDR2 SVGAGI. This CDR3 is 16 amino acids long.

This sequence joins TRBV6-1 and TRBJ2-7. The germline CDR1 and CDR2 sequences are MNHNS and SASEGT. CDR3 length: 11 residues. The CDR3 loop is CASVRTYEQYF.

The V call is TRBV5-1, the J call TRBJ1-1; the D call of TRBD1 rests on TCRdb alone, since no DNA is present to check it. Germline CDR1 is SGHRS and CDR2 is YFSETQ. This CDR3 comprises 15 residues. The CDR3 spells CASSLGDRGLTEAFF.

The V call is TRBV5-1, the J call TRBJ2-1; TCRdb names TRBD2, which stays unverified in the absence of DNA. CDR3 length: 16 residues. Germline V lookup: CDR1 SGHRS, CDR2 YFSETQ. CDR3 protein: CASSLFLAGGRNEQFF.

CDR3 region: CASSLVQGLSNQPQHF. V is TRBV12-3 or TRBV12-4 and J is TRBJ1-5; TCRdb gives TRBD1 as the D gene, but with no DNA this cannot be confirmed. The CDR3 spans 16 residues.

The genes are TRBV5-4 and TRBJ1-5. The CDR3 runs 16 residues. Looked up from germline, CDR1 is SGHNT and CDR2 is YYREEE (reference sequence). The CDR3 reads CASSSDPLRSPQPQHF.

This chain uses TRBV20-1 with TRBJ2-7. From germline, CDR1 is DFQATT and CDR2 SNEGSKA (reference sequence). There are 14 residues in the CDR3. This CDR3 reads CSARQGRKGSEQYF.

This sequence joins TRBV28 and TRBJ2-5; there is no DNA to check the TCRdb D call of TRBD1. The germline gives CDR1 MDHEN, CDR2 SYDVKM. CDR3 length equals 15 residues. CDR3 protein: CASSPGDVLQETQYF.

This rearrangement joins TRBV20-1 to TRBJ2-3; TCRdb proposes TRBD2, but this gene call is untestable without DNA. Germline V gene lookup returns CDR1 DFQATT and CDR2 SNEGSKA (reference sequence). The CDR3 loop spans 19 amino acids. CDR3 in amino acids: CSGLLGLAGGPGSTDTQYF.

The gene calls are TRBV5-1 and TRBJ2-5; without DNA, the TCRdb call of TRBD2 cannot be checked. The CDR3 runs 16 residues. CDR1 SGHRS and CDR2 YFSETQ come from the germline V gene. Here the CDR3 reads CASSLGGTLVSETQYF.

Here the CDR3 reads CASSLRELARETQYF. J is TRBJ2-5 and V is TRBV7-2; TCRdb designates TRBD2, a call that cannot be tested without DNA. This CDR3 region has 15 residues. Germline V gene lookup returns CDR1 SGHTA and CDR2 FQGNSA.